This entry is about one T cell receptor beta chain. CDR1 and CDR2 from the germline V gene are SGHTA and FQGTGA. CDR3 length: 15 amino acids. V dropped 6 bases and J dropped 0 bases, with 14 bases sitting between them. This table comes from immunoSEQ multiplex PCR, and its TCRdb copy is limited to in-frame clones, with some not included. The data contain some 120,000 clones, roughly 90% of them singletons. This sample was included in a study of blood T cell repertoires in COVID-19. Looking at the study overall: Spain, Italy and the United States supplied samples that represented acute and convalescent COVID-19.

The sequenced material came from peripheral blood. The receptor was isolated from a man in his sixties with COVID-19, enrolled during active disease. J is TRBJ1-1 and V is TRBV7-3; D is unclear. CDR3 amino acids: CASSRSGEMNTEAFF. As DNA, the CDR3 is TGTGCCAGCAGTCGTAGTGGGGAGATGAACACTGAAGCTTTCTTT.